A single sample is the source of the 22 T cell receptor beta chains below, sequenced in a study of cytomegalovirus exposure and HLA in healthy donors. The PCR used 60 Vbeta and 13 Jbeta primers. This table comes from immunoSEQ multiplex PCR, and its TCRdb copy is limited to in-frame clones, with some not included. The sample includes approximately 150,000 clones, less than 85% of them seen just once. The sequencing input was PBMCs. All receptors come from a man aged 35 to 55 in good health and CMV-seronegative.

V is TRBV6-1 and J is TRBJ1-2; perhaps TRBD1 as D (5 bases). The CDR3 runs to 14 residues. Trimming took 5 bases from V and 0 from J, leaving 10 bases between them. Germline CDR1 reads MNHNS; CDR2 reads SASEGT. The CDR3 spells CASSFGQTNYGYTF. In DNA, the CDR3 is TGTGCCAGCAGTTTCGGACAAACTAACTATGGCTACACCTTC.

This clone was seen just once. The genes are TRBV30 and TRBJ2-5; TRBD2 matches at 7 bases. Trimming at V came to 0 bases and at J to 8 bases, leaving 6 bases not matched to a gene. Germline V gene sequence: CDR1 GTSNPN, CDR2 SVGIG (reference sequence). The CDR3 consists of 13 residues. The CDR3 bases are TGTGCCTGGAGTGTAATAGCTAGCGGCACCCAGTACTTC. It translates to CAWSVIASGTQYF.

The chain carries TRBV5-1 and TRBJ2-7; 8 nucleotides line up with TRBD1. CDR3 length equals 16 residues. Germline CDR1 is SGHRS and CDR2 is YFSETQ. With V trimmed by 4 bases and J by 0 bases, 9 bases remained unmatched. CDR3 bases: TGCGCCAGCAGCACCTCCGGGACAGGAACCTCCTACGAGCAGTACTTC. Its protein product is CASSTSGTGTSYEQYF.

There are a few counts of this clone. The chain joins TRBV14 to TRBJ1-6, with D maybe TRBD1 (5 bases). The CDR3 sequence is 18 residues long. The germline gives CDR1 SGHDN, CDR2 FVKESK. With 0 bases removed from V and 9 bases from J, the gap between germline ends came to 21 bases. The CDR3 protein is CASSQEKQAGHPFSPLHF. In DNA form, the CDR3 reads TGTGCCAGCAGCCAAGAGAAACAGGCGGGGCACCCTTTTTCACCCCTCCACTTT.

This chain uses TRBV7-9 with TRBJ2-3; 11 bases fit TRBD2. Germline V gene data show CDR1 as SEHNR and CDR2 as FQNEAQ (reference sequence). The V gene end was trimmed by 4 bases and the J gene end by 6 bases; junction bases not matched to a gene: 9. CDR3 length: 16 amino acids. The CDR3 nucleotides are TGTGCCAGCAGCTCGCAAGCTAGCGGGGGGCGGGATACGCAGTATTTT. The encoded protein is CASSSQASGGRDTQYF. Variable domain in full (rest from reference TRBV7-9 and TRBJ2-3): DTGVSQNPRHKITKRGQNVTFRCDPISEHNRLYWYRQTLGQGPEFLTYFQNEAQLEKSRLLSDRFSAERPKGSFSTLEIQRTEQGDSAMYLCASSSQASGGRDTQYFGPGTRLTVL.

The rearrangement links TRBV6-6 to TRBJ1-1, with a weak D call TRBD1 (6 bases). Germline CDR1 MNHNY, CDR2 SVGAGI (reference sequence). This CDR3 is built from 13 residues. Trimming removed 8 bases at V and 1 base at J, with 11 bases between. The DNA for the CDR3 is TGTGCCAGCGGAGGACAGCAGAACACTGAAGCTTTCTTT. It encodes CASGGQQNTEAFF.

V gene TRBV4-3 combines with J gene TRBJ2-2; 8 nucleotides match TRBD2. Germline-derived CDR1 and CDR2 are LGHNA and YSLEER. V lost 6 bases, J lost 7 bases, and 10 bases stayed unmatched. CDR3 length: 15 amino acids. The CDR3 loop is CASRPGGVSIGELFF. The CDR3 DNA sequence: TGCGCCAGCAGACCGGGGGGGGTTTCGATCGGGGAGCTGTTTTTT.

This clone was recorded a few times. In nucleotides, the CDR3 is TGTGCCAGTTCCCCGGGTCACCAGGGGAATCAGCCCCAGCATTTT. Translated: CASSPGHQGNQPQHF. V usage is TRBV2 and J usage is TRBJ1-5, with a weak D call TRBD1 (6 bases). Looked up from germline, CDR1 is SNHLY and CDR2 is FYNNEI. The V end was cut by 9 bases, the J end by 4 bases, with 19 bases between. This CDR3 has 15 amino acids.

CDR3 region: CASSVGREETQYF. CDR3 sequence (DNA): TGTGCCAGCAGTGTCGGCAGGGAAGAGACCCAGTACTTC. This rearrangement joins TRBV2 to TRBJ2-5; tentatively, D is TRBD1 (5 bases). The germline V gene has CDR1 SNHLY and CDR2 FYNNEI. The CDR3 contains 13 residues. Trimming shortened V by 4 bases and J by 3 bases, and 9 bases separated the two germline ends.

The rearrangement links TRBV4-3 to TRBJ1-2; TRBD1 matches 7 bases. The CDR3 consists of 16 residues. The V gene end was trimmed by 1 base and the J gene end by 8 bases; junction bases not matched to a gene: 13. From germline, CDR1 is LGHNA and CDR2 YSLEER. The CDR3 loop is CASSQGMGQLPFGYTF. CDR3 nucleotides: TGCGCCAGCAGCCAAGGCATGGGACAGCTACCTTTCGGCTACACCTTC.

The chain carries TRBV19 and TRBJ1-2; weak D call: TRBD1 (5 bases). V was pared by 6 bases and J by 5 bases, with 19 bases between. This CDR3 spans 15 amino acids. Germline CDR1 reads LNHDA; CDR2 reads SQIVND (reference sequence). CDR3 sequence (DNA): TGTGCCAGTAGGGAGACAGCTACTGCCCGTTATGGCTACACCTTC. This sequence encodes CASRETATARYGYTF.

The chain carries TRBV27 and TRBJ2-7; 11 positions match TRBD2. The germline V gene encodes CDR1 MNHEY and CDR2 SMNVEV (reference sequence). Trimming removed 9 bases from V and 5 bases from J; junction bases left unmatched: 9. There are 14 residues in the CDR3. The CDR3 region is CASSRGLAVHEQYF. The CDR3 coding sequence is TGTGCCAGTTCCCGGGGACTAGCGGTCCACGAGCAGTACTTC.

This clone was found a few times. The chain uses TRBV29-1 and TRBJ2-1, with 7 positions matching TRBD2. The germline V gene has CDR1 SQVTM and CDR2 ANQGSEA. The CDR3 length is 14 residues. Trimming took 7 bases from V and 0 from J; bases not matched to a gene: 6. CDR3 protein: CSGVLASSYNEQFF. CDR3 sequence (DNA): TGCAGCGGTGTACTAGCGAGCTCCTACAATGAGCAGTTCTTC.

By proportion, this clone is medium-sized (0.01 to 0.1%). The chain is built from TRBV9 and TRBJ2-7, with a weak D call TRBD1 (6 bases). Germline V gene lookup returns CDR1 SGDLS and CDR2 YYNGEE. CDR3 length equals 14 residues. Trimming took off 3 bases at V and 3 bases at J, with 13 bases between the two ends. As DNA, the CDR3 is TGTGCCAGCAGCGCACAGGGAATCGGCTACGAGCAGTACTTC. It specifies CASSAQGIGYEQYF.

This clone came up a few times. The rearrangement uses TRBV29-1 and TRBJ2-5, with D maybe TRBD2 (5 bases). V lost 4 bases, J lost 1 base, and 7 bases lay in between. The germline gives CDR1 SQVTM, CDR2 ANQGSEA. The CDR3 length is 12 residues. For the CDR3, the DNA is TGCAGCGTTGCTAGCCGCCAAGAGACCCAGTACTTC. Amino acids: CSVASRQETQYF.

This clone was seen a handful of times. The chain is built from TRBV7-2 and TRBJ2-3; 12 positions match TRBD2. V lost 5 bases and J lost 1; bases outside the gene matches: 4. The CDR3 totals 16 residues. The germline V gene encodes CDR1 SGHTA and CDR2 FQGNSA. The CDR3 protein is CASSLWTSGGTDTQYF. The CDR3 bases are TGTGCCAGCAGCCTCTGGACTAGCGGGGGCACAGATACGCAGTATTTT.

The J gene is TRBJ1-4, the V gene TRBV9, with a possible D match to TRBD1 (6 bases). The length of the CDR3 is 13 residues. The V and J ends lost 4 bases and 10 bases respectively, with 14 bases between them. Germline loops: CDR1 SGDLS, CDR2 YYNGEE. CDR3 nucleotide sequence: TGTGCCAGCAGCTTGGGCCTAGGGGGAAAACTGTTTTTT. Amino acids: CASSLGLGGKLFF.

The chain combines TRBV7-9 with TRBJ2-5; D unresolved. CDR3 size: 16 residues. Germline CDR1 SEHNR, CDR2 FQNEAQ (reference sequence). V was pared by 1 base and J by 7 bases, with 19 bases between. CDR3 protein: CASSLDPTQPRGTQYF. The CDR3 region has the DNA TGTGCCAGCAGCTTAGACCCCACCCAACCGAGAGGGACCCAGTACTTC.

This chain links TRBV5-1 with TRBJ2-7; possibly TRBD2 for D (5 bases). V was pared by 0 bases and J by 2 bases, with 12 bases between. This CDR3 has 15 amino acids. Germline V gives CDR1 SGHRS, CDR2 YFSETQ. CDR3 sequence: CASSLVSGGPYEQYF. As DNA, the CDR3 is TGCGCCAGCAGCTTGGTAAGTGGCGGGCCCTACGAGCAGTACTTC.

V is TRBV7-2 and J is TRBJ2-7, with 7 nucleotides matching TRBD1. This CDR3 comprises 16 residues. CDR1 SGHTA and CDR2 FQGNSA come from the germline V gene. With 5 bases clipped from V and 2 bases from J, the junction kept 12 bases outside the gene matches. Here the CDR3 reads CASSPNLIGTAYEQYF. The DNA of the CDR3 is TGTGCCAGCAGCCCTAACCTAATTGGGACAGCCTACGAGCAGTACTTC.

The chain combines TRBV5-1 with TRBJ2-1, with D possibly matching TRBD2 (6 bases). The length of the CDR3 is 15 residues. Germline V lookup: CDR1 SGHRS, CDR2 YFSETQ. V gave up 4 bases and J gave up 4 bases, with 15 bases separating them. CDR3 protein: CASSHTGTPYNEQFF. CDR3 DNA: TGCGCCAGCAGCCACACCGGGACTCCTTACAATGAGCAGTTCTTC.

The rearrangement uses TRBV10-2 and TRBJ2-1; TRBD1 matches at 8 bases. Germline CDR1 reads WSHSY; CDR2 reads SAAADI. The CDR3 has 13 residues. Trimming took 6 bases from V and 5 from J; bases not matched to a gene: 3. In nucleotides, the CDR3 is TGCGCCAGCAGGGGACAGGAGAACAATGAGCAGTTCTTC. Its protein is CASRGQENNEQFF.